The 3 T cell receptor beta chains below all came from one sample that was sequenced in a study of spatial heterogeneity in lung cancer. This sample's time point: blood at routine non-recurrence follow-up after resection. MiXCR was run by TCRdb on the 5' RACE reads, yielding one entry per CDR3 protein. Among roughly 46,000 distinct CDR3 sequences listed, 12% were seen once. Sequences were derived from PBMCs, sampled at follow-up. These receptors all come from a male donor with early-stage non-small cell lung cancer.

Many counts were recorded for this clonotype. The CDR3 DNA sequence: TGTGCCAGCAGTTGGACAGACTATGGCTACACCTTC. Amino acids: CASSWTDYGYTF. The gene calls are TRBV6-2 or TRBV6-3 and TRBJ1-2; TRBD1 is a possible D gene (6 bases). Trimming cost V 4 bases and J 3 bases, with 6 bases left between them. The CDR3 is made up of 12 amino acids. The germline V gene has CDR1 MNHEY and CDR2 SVGEGT.

This clonotype has ten or more counts. The V and J genes are TRBV5-5 and TRBJ2-6, with 8 bases matching TRBD1. V lost 4 bases to trimming and J lost 1 base; unmatched junction nucleotides: 4. The CDR3 spans 16 residues. Germline CDR1 is SGHKS and CDR2 is YYEKEE (reference sequence). CDR3 nucleotide sequence: TGTGCCAGCAGCCAAGGACAGGGTTCTGGGGCCAACGTCCTGACTTTC. The encoded protein is CASSQGQGSGANVLTF.

The gene calls are TRBV11-2 and TRBJ1-3; D not resolved. V was trimmed by 1 base and J by 2 bases, leaving 12 bases between them. Germline V CDR1 and CDR2: SGHAT, FQNNGV. This CDR3 has 16 amino acids. The CDR3 DNA sequence: TGTGCCAGCAGCTTAGGTACACCTGAGGCTGGAAACACCATATATTTT. Protein: CASSLGTPEAGNTIYF.